One sample yielded the 28 T cell receptor beta chains listed below, sequenced in a study of esophageal squamous cell carcinoma under preoperative chemotherapy. Regarding time point: before preoperative PTX-NDP chemotherapy. TCRdb passed the PCR reads through MiXCR, listing each CDR3 protein once. This table has about 15,000 distinct CDR3 sequences, approximately 61% appearing once. This material was collected from a patient given preoperative chemotherapy. These receptors came from a human donor with esophageal squamous cell carcinoma. The donor label of this sample is uncertain.

The J gene is TRBJ2-1, the V gene TRBV7-6; 8 nucleotides align to TRBD1. This CDR3 is built from 15 residues. The germline V gene encodes CDR1 SGHVS and CDR2 FNYEAQ. V dropped 1 base and J dropped 9; count of bases not matched to a gene: 8. CDR3 DNA: TGTGCCAGCAGCTTAGTTTCCCAGGGGGCTGGTGAGCAGTTCTTC. Translated: CASSLVSQGAGEQFF.

Concerning this clonotype itself: At one end, the junction sequence differs from germline, possibly due to a read error. The V call is TRBV6-1, the J call TRBJ2-3, with D possibly being TRBD1 or TRBD2 (5 bases each). Per germline, CDR1 MNHNS and CDR2 SASEGT. This CDR3 has 12 residues. DNA of the CDR3: TGTGCCAGCAGACTGGGACCGACGGCCCAGAATTTT. Protein product: CASRLGPTAQNF.

This clonotype appeared a single time. This chain uses TRBV7-2 with TRBJ2-2, with D tentatively TRBD1 (6 bases). Germline CDR1 and CDR2: SGHTA and FQGNSA. The V end lost 4 bases, the J end lost 13 bases, and 28 bases lay between the germline ends. This CDR3 has 17 amino acids. CDR3 DNA sequence: TGTGCCAGCAGCTGGGGACCACCGCGGGTGATGACAGGTGCGCTGTTTTTT. This codes for CASSWGPPRVMTGALFF.

To note about this clonotype: The junction differs from germline at one of its ends, possibly a read error. The chain joins TRBV6-1 to TRBJ2-4; D might be TRBD2 (6 bases). TRBJ2-3 matches the DNA end more closely, so the J call is doubtful. This CDR3 is 14 amino acids long. The germline V gene has CDR1 MNHNS and CDR2 SASEGT. CDR3 DNA: TGTGGCAGCGCGGGGCTGGGAGCCAAAAACATGCAGTATTTT. Its translation: CGSAGLGAKNMQYF.

This clonotype is a singleton in its sample. The junction differs from germline at one of its ends, possibly a read error. The rearrangement joins TRBV6-1 to TRBJ2-3; possible D gene TRBD1, 6 bases. The germline V gene encodes CDR1 MNHNS and CDR2 SASEGT. The CDR3 runs to 13 residues. CDR3 coding DNA: TGTGCCAGCGGCGTAGGGGGTCCAGAGACGCAGTACTTT. Translated, it gives CASGVGGPETQYF.

About this clonotype: One end of the junction is discordant with germline, which a read error may explain. This chain connects TRBV6-1 to TRBJ2-3; D may be TRBD1 or TRBD2 (6 bases each). Germline CDR1 is MNHNS and CDR2 is SASEGT. The CDR3 totals 16 residues. The CDR3 spells CASSEGGARAADTQYF. The DNA for the CDR3 is TGTGCCAGCAGTGAAGGGGGGGCGCGTGCCGCAGATACGCAGTATTTC.

Judged by abundance, this clonotype is medium-sized. CDR3 nucleotides: TGTGCCAGCAGTGCCCCGGGACTAGGGGCCTACGAGCAGTACTTC. This sequence encodes CASSAPGLGAYEQYF. The gene calls are TRBV6-1 and TRBJ2-7, with 8 positions matching TRBD2. The CDR3 loop spans 15 amino acids. V dropped 4 bases and J dropped 2; count of bases not matched to a gene: 7. The V gene's germline CDR1 is MNHNS and CDR2 SASEGT.

This clonotype showed up just once. The chain links TRBV6-4 to TRBJ2-2, with D hard to call. CDR3 length: 15 amino acids. The V gene lost 3 bases and the J gene lost 16 bases, with 24 bases spanning the gap. The germline V gene has CDR1 MRHNA and CDR2 SNTAGT. CDR3 loop: CASSDPGVSTEKQFF. In DNA, the CDR3 is TGTGCCAGCAGTGATCCGGGTGTGAGCACAGAGAAGCAGTTTTTT.

The chain's CDR3 is CASRPSLSRAEQFF. CDR3 in DNA: TGTGCCAGCAGACCCTCCCTGTCCCGGGCGGAGCAGTTCTTC. The rearrangement links TRBV6-1 to TRBJ2-1; D gene uncertain. Germline V gene data show CDR1 as MNHNS and CDR2 as SASEGT. The CDR3 sequence is 14 residues long. The ends were cut back, 6 bases at V and 10 bases at J, with 19 bases in the middle.

This clonotype occurred once. This chain joins TRBV7-2 and TRBJ2-5; the D gene is possibly TRBD2 (6 bases). TRBJ2-1 matches the DNA end more closely, so the J call is doubtful. CDR3 size: 16 residues. CDR1 and CDR2 (germline): SGHTA, FQGNSA. The CDR3 DNA reads as TGTGCCAGCAGCTTAGTCGGCGGAGGGTCTCACAATGAGCAGTTCTTC. As protein: CASSLVGGGSHNEQFF.

The rearrangement links TRBV7-2 to TRBJ2-5; unclear D gene. This CDR3 spans 16 amino acids. The germline V gene has CDR1 SGHTA and CDR2 FQGNSA. V was trimmed by 1 base and J by 5 bases, leaving 17 bases between them. CDR3 sequence reads: CASSLESVVVWETQYF. The DNA for the CDR3 is TGTGCCAGCAGCTTAGAGAGCGTAGTGGTCTGGGAGACCCAGTACTTC. The whole variable domain, remainder taken from reference TRBV7-2 and TRBJ2-5, is GAGVSQSPSNKVTEKGKDVELRCDPISGHTALYWYRQSLGQGLEFLIYFQGNSAPDKSGLPSDRFSAERTGGSVSTLTIQRTQQEDSAVYLCASSLESVVVWETQYFGPGTRLLVL.

The chain couples TRBV6-1 to TRBJ2-4; perhaps D is TRBD1 or TRBD2 (5 bases each). CDR1 and CDR2 from the germline V gene are MNHNS and SASEGT. The ends were cut back, 4 bases at V and 13 bases at J, with 23 bases in the middle. The CDR3 runs to 15 residues. The CDR3 region has the DNA TGTGCCAGCAGTGCGGGGCTGTGGAGCTACAATGAGCAGTACTTC. Translating it yields CASSAGLWSYNEQYF.

Only a few counts were recorded for this clonotype. This rearrangement joins TRBV6-5 to TRBJ1-1, with TRBD1 matching 7 bases. The CDR3 has 15 amino acids. J was trimmed by 11 bases and V by 1 base; bases with no gene match: 13. In germline, CDR1 is MNHEY, CDR2 SVGAGI. The CDR3 region has the DNA TGTGCCAGCAGTTACTTGTCGGCAGGGGGTCCCGGGGCTTTCTTT. The encoded protein is CASSYLSAGGPGAFF.

The J gene is TRBJ2-3, the V gene TRBV6-1, with D perhaps given as TRBD1 or TRBD2 (6 bases each). The J call may be faulty, since TRBJ2-7 better matches the DNA end. The CDR3 spans 16 residues. The germline V gene has CDR1 MNHNS and CDR2 SASEGT. CDR3: CASSRKEGGGTNTQYF. The CDR3 coding sequence is TGTGCCAGCAGTCGCAAGGAGGGGGGAGGCACAAATACGCAGTACTTC.

There are a few counts of this clonotype. The CDR3 nucleotides are TGTGCCAGCAGTAAAACGGCGGGACTAGCGGGTCTCCAAGAGACCCAGTACTTC. Protein product: CASSKTAGLAGLQETQYF. The chain links TRBV6-1 to TRBJ2-5; 12 bases line up with TRBD2. The CDR3 is 18 amino acids. Per the germline V gene, CDR1 is MNHNS and CDR2 is SASEGT. With 5 bases clipped from V and 1 base from J, the junction kept 11 bases outside the gene matches.

This clonotype appeared once. The junction departs from germline at one end; a sequencing error may be responsible. The rearrangement links TRBV10-3 to TRBJ2-3, with 7 bases fitting TRBD2. The CDR3 is 14 residues long. The germline CDR1 and CDR2 sequences are ENHRY and SYGVKD. The CDR3 reads CPGAGGGDTDTQYF. CDR3 bases: TGCCCCGGCGCGGGCGGGGGAGACACAGATACGCAGTATTTT.

This clonotype was detected ten times or more. This chain joins TRBV6-1 and TRBJ2-1; D unresolved. Trimming shortened V by 7 bases and J by 3 bases, and 16 bases separated the two germline ends. Germline values: CDR1 MNHNS, CDR2 SASEGT. The CDR3 is made up of 15 amino acids. The CDR3 spells CASNLPWTGYNEQFF. The CDR3 DNA reads TGTGCCAGCAACCTACCCTGGACGGGCTACAATGAGCAGTTCTTC.

V is TRBV12-3 or TRBV12-4 and J is TRBJ2-1; the D gene is possibly TRBD2 (6 bases). The CDR3 runs to 15 residues. The V end lost 6 bases, the J end lost 5 bases, and 17 bases lay between the germline ends. CDR3 nucleotides: TGTGCCAGCAGCCCGAGCGGGCACGCAAACAATGAGCAGTTCTTC. This gives the protein CASSPSGHANNEQFF.

This clonotype was recorded at least ten times. The chain employs TRBV6-1 and TRBJ1-1; D gene ambiguous. With 1 base removed from V and 5 bases from J, the gap between germline ends came to 8 bases. The CDR3 is 13 residues long. The germline V gene encodes CDR1 MNHNS and CDR2 SASEGT. The DNA for the CDR3 is TGTGCCAGCAGTGAAGATTCAGAGACTGAAGCTTTCTTT. It yields the protein CASSEDSETEAFF.

CDR3 region: CASTRNIQGAEAFF. CDR3 DNA sequence: TGTGCCAGCACCAGAAATATCCAAGGTGCTGAAGCTTTCTTT. The chain is built from TRBV6-1 and TRBJ1-1; D is unresolved. Trimming removed 7 bases from V and 6 bases from J, with 18 bases in between. The CDR3 loop spans 14 amino acids. CDR1 and CDR2 from the germline V gene are MNHNS and SASEGT.

In this sample, this clonotype turned up many times. One end of the junction varies from germline; a read error may be responsible. This chain joins TRBV6-1 and TRBJ2-3; 9 bases align to TRBD2. The CDR3 covers 14 residues. The V gene's germline CDR1 is MNHNS and CDR2 SASEGT. The CDR3 here is CASAGGGDTETQYF. The CDR3 bases are TGTGCCAGCGCTGGCGGGGGGGACACAGAGACGCAGTATTTC.

This clonotype has a count of ten or more. The chain joins TRBV11-3 to TRBJ2-1; the D gene is possibly TRBD2 (5 bases). The CDR3 sequence is 13 residues long. The V gene lost 5 bases and the J gene lost 6 bases, with 11 bases spanning the gap. Germline CDR1 reads SGHNT; CDR2 reads YENEEA. This CDR3 is CASSPRDSNEQFF. CDR3 bases: TGTGCCAGCAGCCCACGGGATAGCAATGAGCAGTTCTTC.

The V gene is TRBV7-2, the J gene TRBJ2-2; D is unresolved. This CDR3 contains 13 residues. Germline CDR1 reads SGHTA; CDR2 reads FQGNSA. Trimming took 2 bases from V and 6 from J, leaving 7 bases between them. The CDR3 region is CASSLMLSGELFF. The CDR3 DNA sequence: TGTGCCAGCAGCTTAATGTTGTCCGGGGAGCTGTTTTTT.

CDR3: CASRKDRAPSYEQFF. In DNA form, the CDR3 reads TGTGCCAGCAGGAAGGACAGGGCCCCCTCCTACGAGCAGTTCTTC. The V gene is TRBV6-1, the J gene TRBJ2-1; 8 bases are shared with TRBD1. Germline values: CDR1 MNHNS, CDR2 SASEGT. The CDR3 consists of 15 residues. The J segment lost 10 bases and the V segment lost 6 bases, leaving 14 bases of the junction unmatched.

About this clonotype itself: Its ends do not fully match the called genes, so a read error is possible. The V gene is TRBV6-5, the J gene TRBJ2-3, with no clear D. The J call may be wrong; the DNA end is better matched by TRBJ2-5. The CDR3 contains 11 residues. Germline assignment: CDR1 MNHEY and CDR2 SVGAGI. This CDR3 reads CASSYQDTQYF. CDR3 DNA: TGTGCCAGCAGTTACCAAGATACCCAGTACTTC.

A single count supports this clonotype. One junction end disagrees with the germline gene, perhaps due to a read error. The CDR3 spells CASSEGIGGRGQETQYF. For the CDR3, the DNA is TGTGCCAGCAGTGAGGGTATCGGGGGCCGGGGCCAAGAGACGCAGTACTTC. The chain has TRBV6-1 and TRBJ2-5, with D possibly being TRBD1 or TRBD2 (6 bases each). The CDR3 covers 17 residues. Germline V lookup: CDR1 MNHNS, CDR2 SASEGT.

The CDR3 DNA is TGTGGCGGCCGTGAAGTTAACATTCAGTACTTC. Residues: CGGREVNIQYF. The chain carries TRBV6-1 and TRBJ2-4; no definite D call. Germline V lookup: CDR1 MNHNS, CDR2 SASEGT. The CDR3 is 11 amino acids.

A single count supports this clonotype. V is TRBV6-1 and J is TRBJ2-1; 7 bases fit TRBD2. CDR3 length equals 17 residues. With 2 bases clipped from V and 10 bases from J, the junction kept 17 bases outside the gene matches. Germline loops: CDR1 MNHNS, CDR2 SASEGT. CDR3 loop: CASSESSGHPLFYEQFF. The DNA of the CDR3 is TGTGCCAGCAGTGAATCTAGCGGCCACCCCCTATTCTACGAGCAGTTCTTC.